The clone carrying this T cell receptor beta chain is categorized as medium-sized (0.01 to 0.1%). With the library built for alpha chains, this beta chain is off target and its frequency is not meaningful. Each TCR cDNA molecule carried a unique molecular identifier. TCRdb itself ran the 5' RACE reads through MiXCR, one entry per CDR3 protein. The table has about 15,000 distinct CDR3 sequences, 3.6% seen once; the top ten hold around 9.6%. This record comes from a study of spatial heterogeneity in lung cancer. Study context: For the average unique TCR and UMI combination, more than eight occurrences appeared in raw reads.

The sample's time point: sample taken at primary tumor resection. Samples were obtained from about 75 donors, all untreated early-stage non-small cell lung cancer patients. Whole RNA, which was extracted from tumor, nontumor lung tissue or frozen PBMC, was sequenced without any cell sorting. The TCR sequence derives from a male donor with early-stage non-small cell lung cancer. This material consisted of normal lung tissue next to the tumor, taken at surgery.

CDR3 protein: CASSHRDLRNEQFF. CDR3 nucleotides: TGTGCCAGCAGCCATCGGGACCTCCGGAATGAGCAGTTCTTC. The chain combines TRBV3-1 with TRBJ2-1, with D perhaps TRBD1 or TRBD2 (5 bases each). The CDR3 is made up of 14 amino acids. V was cut by 3 bases and J by 7 bases, with 13 bases left in between. CDR1 and CDR2 (germline): LGHDT, YNNKEL (reference sequence).